Listed here is a single TCR beta chain. V gave up 7 bases and J gave up 1 base; unmatched junction bases: 7. Looked up from germline, CDR1 is PRHDT and CDR2 is FYEKMQ (reference sequence). CDR3 size: 15 residues. The entry originates in a study of cytomegalovirus exposure and HLA in healthy donors. Assay used: immunoSEQ multiplex PCR; TCRdb lists only in-frame clones, some missing. The table includes 300,000 to 400,000 clones, approximately 86% detected once. The specimen sequenced was PBMCs. This clonotype originated in a man under 40 in good health and CMV-seronegative. The chain has TRBV13 and TRBJ2-3; TRBD2 aligns across 8 bases. For the CDR3, the DNA is TGTGCCAGCAATCTACGGGGGGGACGCACAGATACGCAGTATTTT. Protein product: CASNLRGGRTDTQYF.